The 32 T cell receptor beta chains below come from one sample, sequenced in a study of T cells in Graves' hyperthyroidism and ophthalmopathy. Amplification targeted TCR beta CDR3 regions from RNA transcripts. Primed by the HTBI set, a first-round RT-PCR was run on the TCR CDR3. TCRdb itself ran the multiplex PCR reads through MiXCR, one entry per CDR3 protein. The sample contains around 300,000 distinct CDR3 sequences, roughly 15% of which appear only once. Sequenced: blood. All receptors derive from a woman aged 50 to 60 with Graves' hyperthyroidism that later progressed to Graves' ophthalmopathy.

This clonotype was seen repeatedly, ten times or more. The V and J genes are TRBV16 and TRBJ1-4; D is unclear. CDR1 KGHSY and CDR2 FQNENV come from the germline V gene. The CDR3 spans 13 residues. V dropped 7 bases and J dropped 7 bases, with 13 bases sitting between them. The DNA of the CDR3 is TGTGCCAGCACCCTTGCCGGCGGTGAAAAACTGTTTTTT. Protein sequence: CASTLAGGEKLFF.

Details on this clonotype: One base away lies a much larger clone, so this may be a sequencing read error. Lacking the conserved final phenylalanine or tryptophan, this CDR3 likely reflects a read error. The gene calls are TRBV20-1 and TRBJ1-1; D remains ambiguous. The CDR3 has 12 residues. Between the trimmed V and J ends, which lost 6 bases and 1 base, there was a span of 9 bases. Per the germline V gene, CDR1 is DFQATT and CDR2 is SNEGSKA (reference sequence). This CDR3 reads CSALVTNTEAFS. CDR3 coding DNA: TGCAGTGCACTGGTTACGAACACTGAAGCTTTCTCT.

This clonotype has ten or more counts. The rearrangement joins TRBV19 to TRBJ1-1; 7 bases are shared with TRBD1. J was trimmed by 8 bases and V by 4 bases; bases with no gene match: 7. The V gene's germline CDR1 is LNHDA and CDR2 SQIVND (reference sequence). The length of the CDR3 is 13 residues. CDR3 nucleotide sequence: TGTGCCAGTAGTAAACAGGGGACGTACGAAGCTTTCTTT. This sequence encodes CASSKQGTYEAFF.

This clonotype was recorded a few times. The chain carries TRBV5-8 and TRBJ2-5, with a weak D call TRBD1 (6 bases). This CDR3 is built from 13 residues. CDR1 SGHTS and CDR2 YDEGEE come from the germline V gene. Trimming took off 9 bases at V and 6 bases at J, with 18 bases between the two ends. The CDR3 here is CATQGKGWQTQYF. Here the CDR3 DNA reads TGTGCCACCCAGGGGAAGGGGTGGCAGACCCAGTACTTC. Based on the CDR3 plus reference TRBV5-8 and TRBJ2-5, the full variable domain is EAGVTQSPTHLIKTRGQQATLRCSPISGHTSVYWYQQALGLGLQFLLWYDEGEERNRGNFPPRFSGRQFPNYSSELNVNALELEDSALYLCATQGKGWQTQYFGPGTRLLVL.

This clonotype was seen repeatedly, ten times or more. V and J are TRBV2 and TRBJ2-5; 7 nucleotides line up with TRBD2. The CDR3 covers 13 residues. Unmatched junction bases numbered 3, after V lost 6 bases and J lost 2 bases. The germline gives CDR1 SNHLY, CDR2 FYNNEI. CDR3 sequence (DNA): TGTGCCAGCAGGCTAGCGGCTCAAGAGACCCAGTACTTC. It yields the protein CASRLAAQETQYF.

CDR3 loop: CASSLDHHNEQFF. The CDR3 DNA reads as TGTGCCAGCAGCTTAGATCACCACAATGAGCAGTTCTTC. The V call is TRBV7-9, the J call TRBJ2-1, with D unclear. The CDR3 totals 13 residues. Trimming removed 1 base from V and 5 bases from J, with 6 bases in between. Germline loops: CDR1 SEHNR, CDR2 FQNEAQ (reference sequence).

At least ten counts were recorded for this clonotype. This rearrangement joins TRBV12-3 or TRBV12-4 to TRBJ1-2; 7 bases line up with TRBD1. The CDR3 is 13 residues long. The J segment lost 4 bases and the V segment lost 10 bases, leaving 9 bases of the junction unmatched. In DNA, the CDR3 is TGTGCCATTGTCCTACAGGGGATCTATGGCTACACCTTC. Its protein is CAIVLQGIYGYTF.

This clonotype was detected many times. The chain joins TRBV7-3 to TRBJ2-3; D is uncertain. V lost 1 base and J 4 bases, leaving 12 bases between the germline ends. The CDR3 is 15 amino acids. CDR1 is SGHTA and CDR2 is FQGTGA in the germline V gene. CDR3 nucleotide sequence: TGTGCCAGCAGCTTAATGGGTGGGAATGCAGATACGCAGTATTTT. It yields the protein CASSLMGGNADTQYF.

The sample holds many counts of this clonotype. The V gene is TRBV20-1, the J gene TRBJ1-2, with a possible D match to TRBD1 (5 bases). CDR1 is DFQATT and CDR2 is SNEGSKA in the germline V gene (reference sequence). The CDR3 contains 11 residues. Trimming cost V 4 bases and J 13 bases, with 16 bases left between them. The DNA of the CDR3 is TGCAGTGCTACCAGCCTGACAGCCAGCACCTTC. The encoded protein is CSATSLTASTF.

The rearrangement joins TRBV12-3 or TRBV12-4 to TRBJ1-2, with a tentative D call TRBD1 (5 bases). The V and J ends lost 3 bases and 8 bases respectively, with 16 bases between them. The CDR3 is 14 residues long. In DNA, the CDR3 is TGTGCCAGCAGTTTGAACAGGTCCCCAGGGGGCTACACCTTC. The encoded protein is CASSLNRSPGGYTF.

V usage is TRBV5-1 and J usage is TRBJ2-6; no clear D. The germline V gene encodes CDR1 SGHRS and CDR2 YFSETQ. The CDR3 is 15 residues long. Trimming pared 1 base from V and 3 bases from J, leaving 8 bases between. CDR3 protein: CASSLFGGGANVLTF. CDR3 nucleotide sequence: TGCGCCAGCAGCTTGTTTGGTGGTGGGGCCAACGTCCTGACTTTC.

There are many counts of this clonotype. The CDR3 DNA reads as TGTGCCAGCAGCGTTCTTGAGGCTTTCTTT. Translating it yields CASSVLEAFF. The rearrangement links TRBV7-9 to TRBJ1-1; D is uncertain. The CDR3 has 10 amino acids. Germline assignment: CDR1 SEHNR and CDR2 FQNEAQ (reference sequence). Trimming removed 5 bases at V and 11 bases at J, with 9 bases between. Using reference TRBV7-9 and TRBJ1-1 for the parts outside the CDR3, the full variable domain is DTGVSQNPRHKITKRGQNVTFRCDPISEHNRLYWYRQTLGQGPEFLTYFQNEAQLEKSRLLSDRFSAERPKGSFSTLEIQRTEQGDSAMYLCASSVLEAFFGQGTRLTVV.

The J gene is TRBJ2-3, the V gene TRBV19, with 7 bases aligning to TRBD1. With 5 bases clipped from V and 4 bases from J, the junction kept 12 bases outside the gene matches. Germline CDR1 is LNHDA and CDR2 is SQIVND (reference sequence). This CDR3 is 16 amino acids long. CDR3 protein: CASSPRTGIIADTQYF. The CDR3 DNA is TGTGCCAGTAGTCCGAGGACAGGTATAATCGCAGATACGCAGTATTTT. Supplemented by reference TRBV19 and TRBJ2-3, the full variable domain reads DGGITQSPKYLFRKEGQNVTLSCEQNLNHDAMYWYRQDPGQGLRLIYYSQIVNDFQKGDIAEGYSVSREKKESFPLTVTSAQKNPTAFYLCASSPRTGIIADTQYFGPGTRLTVL.

This clonotype was detected many times. The rearrangement links TRBV29-1 to TRBJ2-3; no reliable D call. The CDR3 is 13 amino acids. With 2 bases removed from V and 4 bases from J, the gap between germline ends came to 10 bases. Germline V gene sequence: CDR1 SQVTM, CDR2 ANQGSEA. CDR3 nucleotide sequence: TGCAGCGTTGAATCAGCTGGGGCAGATACGCAGTATTTT. Translating it yields CSVESAGADTQYF.

This clonotype has ten or more counts. V usage is TRBV6-1 and J usage is TRBJ1-2; 8 bases match TRBD1. CDR3 length: 14 amino acids. Germline values: CDR1 MNHNS, CDR2 SASEGT. The V and J ends lost 7 bases and 3 bases, in that order; junction bases with no gene match: 7. CDR3: CASTKDREYYGYTF. As DNA, the CDR3 is TGTGCCAGCACCAAGGACAGGGAGTACTATGGCTACACCTTC.

The sample holds many counts of this clonotype. J is TRBJ2-3 and V is TRBV29-1, with D possibly matching TRBD2 (5 bases). V gave up 6 bases and J gave up 5 bases, with 12 bases separating them. CDR3 length: 12 residues. Germline CDR1 and CDR2: SQVTM and ANQGSEA. This chain's CDR3 is CSVRTEVDTQYF. In DNA, the CDR3 is TGCAGCGTCAGGACGGAGGTAGATACGCAGTATTTT.

The genes are TRBV2 and TRBJ2-7; 8 bases are a match to TRBD2. Trimming took 11 bases from V and 6 from J; bases not matched to a gene: 15. The germline V gene has CDR1 SNHLY and CDR2 FYNNEI. The CDR3 has 14 amino acids. The CDR3 protein is CAAKRESGRIEQYF. The CDR3 DNA follows: TGTGCCGCGAAGAGGGAGAGCGGGAGAATCGAGCAGTACTTC.

This clonotype was observed at least ten times. The chain carries TRBV18 and TRBJ2-2; D gene uncertain. The germline V gene encodes CDR1 KGHSH and CDR2 LQKENI. Trimming left V 5 bases short and J 5 bases short, with 9 bases between. The CDR3 extends over 13 amino acids. CDR3: CASSFGPTGELFF. The CDR3 DNA reads as TGTGCCAGCTCATTCGGCCCAACCGGGGAGCTGTTTTTT. Together with reference TRBV18 and TRBJ2-2, the CDR3 gives the full variable domain: NAGVMQNPRHLVRRRGQEARLRCSPMKGHSHVYWYRQLPEEGLKFMVYLQKENIIDESGMPKERFSAEFPKEGPSILRIQQVVRGDSAAYFCASSFGPTGELFFGEGSRLTVL.

Points on this clonotype: Just one base apart from a much larger clone, this may be a read error. CDR3: CTSSPGTAQETQYF. CDR3 coding DNA: TGTACCAGCTCACCAGGAACAGCCCAAGAGACCCAGTACTTC. The V call is TRBV18, the J call TRBJ2-5; D call uncertain. Per germline, CDR1 KGHSH and CDR2 LQKENI. This CDR3 contains 14 residues.

In this sample, this clonotype turned up many times. The V gene is TRBV20-1, the J gene TRBJ2-3; TRBD2 matches at 9 bases. V shed 3 bases, J shed 5 bases, and the junction held 12 bases outside the gene matches. Germline loops: CDR1 DFQATT, CDR2 SNEGSKA (reference sequence). This CDR3 has 16 residues. The CDR3 DNA reads TGCAGTGCTAGGCCTGCGGGCGGGGGGGCGGAAGATACGCAGTATTTT. Translation gives CSARPAGGGAEDTQYF.

This clonotype was seen at least ten times. The chain combines TRBV20-1 with TRBJ2-7, with D possibly matching TRBD1 (5 bases). The ends were cut back, 3 bases at V and 4 bases at J, with 13 bases in the middle. CDR3 length equals 13 residues. The germline V gene encodes CDR1 DFQATT and CDR2 SNEGSKA (reference sequence). CDR3 region: CSASSGMRYEQYF. CDR3 DNA: TGCAGTGCTAGTTCAGGGATGAGATACGAGCAGTACTTC.

In its sample, this clonotype was seen a few times. This rearrangement joins TRBV5-4 to TRBJ2-4, with D perhaps given as TRBD1 or TRBD2 (5 bases each). CDR1 and CDR2 from the germline V gene are SGHNT and YYREEE (reference sequence). V was shortened by 1 base and J by 8 bases, with 25 bases between the two germline ends. The CDR3 runs to 18 residues. The CDR3, as DNA: TGTGCCAGCAGCTTGAGGGAGCCGAGTGGGGCAGGGAAGGACATTCAGTACTTC. Encoded protein: CASSLREPSGAGKDIQYF. Together with reference TRBV5-4 and TRBJ2-4, the CDR3 gives the full variable domain: ETGVTQSPTHLIKTRGQQVTLRCSSQSGHNTVSWYQQALGQGPQFIFQYYREEENGRGNFPPRFSGLQFPNYSSELNVNALELDDSALYLCASSLREPSGAGKDIQYFGAGTRLSVL.

In its sample, this clonotype was seen a few times. The rearrangement links TRBV27 to TRBJ2-2, with 10 bases that match TRBD1. V was clipped by 7 bases and J by 3 bases; unmatched bases: 2. CDR3 length: 14 amino acids. The germline gives CDR1 MNHEY, CDR2 SMNVEV (reference sequence). CDR3 bases: TGTGCCAGCACGACAGGGGGCCACACCGGGGAGCTGTTTTTT. This translates into CASTTGGHTGELFF.

This clonotype occurred a few times. This chain joins TRBV9 and TRBJ1-6, with TRBD1 matching over 7 bases. The CDR3 length is 16 residues. J gave up 6 bases and V 4 bases, and 10 bases lay outside the gene matches. Germline CDR1 and CDR2: SGDLS and YYNGEE. The CDR3 protein is CASSPRGGYGNSPLHF. The CDR3 DNA is TGTGCCAGCAGCCCCAGGGGGGGCTACGGTAATTCACCCCTCCACTTT.

This clonotype was recorded at least ten times. The chain recombines TRBV30 with TRBJ1-5, with D possibly being TRBD1 (5 bases). The CDR3 totals 13 residues. The V gene lost 4 bases and the J gene lost 1 base, with 8 bases spanning the gap. CDR1 is GTSNPN and CDR2 is SVGIG in the germline V gene (reference sequence). CDR3 amino acids: CAWTRDSNQPQHF. CDR3 DNA sequence: TGTGCCTGGACCCGGGACAGCAATCAGCCCCAGCATTTT.

Ten or more counts support this clonotype. The chain joins TRBV2 to TRBJ2-3; no reliable D call. The CDR3 length is 13 residues. V gave up 7 bases and J gave up 1 base, with 9 bases separating them. CDR1 is SNHLY and CDR2 is FYNNEI in the germline V gene. CDR3: CASITYGTDTQYF. The CDR3 DNA reads TGTGCCAGCATTACTTATGGCACAGATACGCAGTATTTT.

This clonotype was counted ten times or more. The chain carries TRBV5-1 and TRBJ1-2, with D possibly being TRBD1 (6 bases). CDR1 SGHRS and CDR2 YFSETQ come from the germline V gene. This CDR3 spans 14 amino acids. Trimming pared 6 bases from V and 6 bases from J, leaving 18 bases between. The CDR3 region is CASNLQGDPNGYTF. The CDR3 nucleotides read TGCGCCAGCAACCTACAGGGTGATCCTAATGGCTACACCTTC.

This clonotype was counted many times. The chain joins TRBV3-1 to TRBJ2-3, with D possibly TRBD1 on 5 matching bases. V was trimmed by 10 bases and J by 2 bases, leaving 13 bases between them. Germline CDR1 reads LGHDT; CDR2 reads YNNKEL (reference sequence). The CDR3 is 13 amino acids. The CDR3 region is CATRAGSTDTQYF. For the CDR3, the DNA is TGTGCCACCCGAGCAGGGTCCACAGATACGCAGTATTTT.

This clonotype was seen ten or more times. The rearrangement links TRBV5-8 to TRBJ1-2; the D gene is possibly TRBD1 (6 bases). CDR3 size: 12 residues. Germline loops: CDR1 SGHTS, CDR2 YDEGEE. V lost 1 base and J lost 7, with 8 bases in between. DNA of the CDR3: TGTGCCAGCAGCTTGTGGGGGGCTGGCTACACCTTC. This sequence encodes CASSLWGAGYTF.

The CDR3 nucleotides read TGTGCCAGCAGTTCCCCAGGGTATACAAGGGGGTTATACAATGAGCAGTTCTTC. It specifies CASSSPGYTRGLYNEQFF. The chain employs TRBV28 and TRBJ2-1, with a tentative D call TRBD1 (6 bases). Looked up from germline, CDR1 is MDHEN and CDR2 is SYDVKM. The CDR3 length is 18 residues. Trimming shortened V by 4 bases and J by 4 bases, and 23 bases separated the two germline ends.

This clonotype was detected ten times or more. The chain links TRBV7-8 to TRBJ2-7; the match to TRBD1 covers 7 bases. Germline CDR1 and CDR2: SGHVS and FQNEAQ. The CDR3 spans 15 residues. J lost 3 bases, V lost 3 bases, and 8 bases had no gene match. The CDR3 DNA reads as TGTGCCAGCAGCTTCTCACAGGGGATTTACTACGAGCAGTACTTC. Its protein product is CASSFSQGIYYEQYF.

The chain couples TRBV11-3 to TRBJ1-1, with a weak D call TRBD1 (6 bases). The CDR3 spans 14 residues. In germline, CDR1 is SGHNT, CDR2 YENEEA. V was trimmed by 3 bases and J by 5 bases, leaving 13 bases between them. The CDR3 reads CASSFGGAGTEAFF. DNA of the CDR3: TGTGCCAGCAGCTTCGGGGGCGCGGGGACTGAAGCTTTCTTT.